Listed below are T cell receptor beta chains from one sample, sequenced in a study of shared clonotypes between healthy human individuals. Sequenced by immunoSEQ multiplex PCR; TCRdb stores in-frame clones only, minus some. Of about 1 million clones in the sample, 70% to 80% were seen once. The sequenced material came from memory CD4+ T cells sorted from blood. Receptors originate from a man between 18 and 35 years old in good health. The CDR3 runs from the conserved cysteine through the conserved F or W. Fields, in order: V gene, clone size, D gene, J gene, CDR3 protein, CDR3 DNA. D genes are given only for firm matches. The size entry is marked missing in some rows and otherwise reads once, few, many or a size class.

V: TRBV27; size: few; D: .; J: TRBJ1-1; CDR3: CASSAVGYGYAAFF; DNA: TGTGCCAGCAGCGCCGTCGGATATGGCTACGCTGCTTTCTTT
V: TRBV15; size: .; D: .; J: TRBJ2-7; CDR3: CATSRDFAGLAYEQYF; DNA: TGTGCCACCAGCAGAGATTTCGCGGGTTTGGCCTACGAGCAGTACTTC
V: TRBV9; size: .; D: .; J: TRBJ1-5; CDR3: CASSAGGNQPQHF; DNA: TGTGCCAGCAGCGCAGGGGGCAATCAGCCCCAGCATTTT
V: TRBV9; size: .; D: .; J: TRBJ2-3; CDR3: CASSVLGSTDTQYF; DNA: TGTGCCAGCAGCGTTTTGGGTAGCACAGATACGCAGTATTTT
V: TRBV28; size: few; D: .; J: TRBJ1-2; CDR3: CASNERGDWNGYTF; DNA: TGTGCCAGCAACGAAAGAGGGGATTGGAATGGCTACACCTTC
V: TRBV5-4; size: .; D: .; J: TRBJ1-2; CDR3: CASSLGDNQFYGYTF; DNA: TGTGCCAGCAGCTTGGGGGACAACCAATTCTATGGCTACACCTTC
V: TRBV30; size: .; D: .; J: TRBJ2-7; CDR3: CAWSRGDYEQYF; DNA: TGTGCCTGGAGTCGTGGGGACTACGAGCAGTACTTC
V: TRBV4-1; size: .; D: .; J: TRBJ1-5; CDR3: CASSRGMGQPQHF; DNA: TGCGCCAGCAGCCGGGGCATGGGTCAGCCCCAGCATTTT
V: TRBV7-2; size: .; D: TRBD2; J: TRBJ2-1; CDR3: CASSKLAGVYNEQFF; DNA: TGTGCCAGCAGCAAACTAGCGGGAGTATACAATGAGCAGTTCTTC
V: TRBV9; size: .; D: TRBD2; J: TRBJ2-1; CDR3: CASSATSGSYNEQFF; DNA: TGTGCCAGCAGCGCCACTAGCGGGTCTTACAATGAGCAGTTCTTC
V: TRBV27; size: .; D: TRBD1; J: TRBJ2-7; CDR3: CASRMQGAYEQYF; DNA: TGTGCCAGCAGGATGCAGGGGGCCTACGAGCAGTACTTC
V: TRBV20-1; size: few; D: .; J: TRBJ1-1; CDR3: CSASIETEAFF; DNA: TGCAGTGCTAGTATTGAGACTGAAGCTTTCTTT
V: TRBV7-2; size: .; D: .; J: TRBJ2-1; CDR3: CALGNNEQFF; DNA: TGTGCCCTCGGAAACAATGAGCAGTTCTTC
V: TRBV6-1; size: once; D: TRBD1; J: TRBJ2-7; CDR3: CASSENPGTGAPRYF; DNA: TGTGCCAGCAGTGAAAACCCCGGGACAGGGGCCCCTCGATACTTC
V: TRBV6-1; size: .; D: .; J: TRBJ1-3; CDR3: CASSEGGGTIYF; DNA: TGTGCCAGCAGTGAGGGGGGAGGAACCATATATTTT
V: TRBV5-3; size: .; D: TRBD2; J: TRBJ2-3; CDR3: CARSLVRLAGKRRTDTQYF; DNA: TGTGCCAGAAGCTTGGTGCGGCTAGCGGGAAAGAGGAGGACAGATACGCAGTATTTT
V: TRBV4-3; size: .; D: TRBD1; J: TRBJ2-2; CDR3: CASSQWTGSGRGTGNTGELFF; DNA: TGCGCCAGCAGCCAGTGGACAGGGAGCGGTCGCGGGACCGGGAACACCGGGGAGCTGTTTTTT
V: TRBV7-6; size: .; D: .; J: TRBJ2-3; CDR3: CASSLEGTHQAATQYF; DNA: TGTGCCAGCAGCTTAGAAGGGACGCATCAAGCAGCTACGCAGTATTTT
V: TRBV6-6; size: .; D: TRBD2; J: TRBJ2-3; CDR3: CASTLSGTSADTQYF; DNA: TGTGCCAGCACCCTGTCCGGGACTAGCGCCGATACGCAGTATTTT
V: TRBV28; size: once; D: .; J: TRBJ1-2; CDR3: CASSLDRTDYGYTF; DNA: TGTGCCAGCAGTTTAGACAGGACTGACTATGGCTACACCTTC
V: TRBV2; size: few; D: .; J: TRBJ1-5; CDR3: CASKVGNGNQPQHF; DNA: TGTGCCAGCAAGGTGGGCAATGGCAATCAGCCCCAGCATTTT
V: TRBV2; size: .; D: .; J: TRBJ1-5; CDR3: CASSHQEKRPQHF; DNA: TGTGCCAGCAGTCACCAGGAAAAGCGGCCCCAGCATTTT
V: TRBV7-9; size: .; D: TRBD1; J: TRBJ1-1; CDR3: CASSLGQGITEAFF; DNA: TGTGCCAGCAGCCTAGGACAGGGAATCACTGAAGCTTTCTTT
V: TRBV18; size: .; D: TRBD2; J: TRBJ2-1; CDR3: CASSQTSGGAYEQFF; DNA: TGTGCCAGCTCTCAGACTAGCGGGGGGGCCTATGAGCAGTTCTTC
V: TRBV7-6; size: once; D: .; J: TRBJ1-4; CDR3: CASSLGGRLFF; DNA: TGTGCCAGCAGCTTGGGCGGGAGACTGTTTTTT
V: TRBV2; size: .; D: .; J: TRBJ1-5; CDR3: CASSPPDRTNQPQHF; DNA: TGTGCCAGCAGCCCTCCGGACAGAACTAATCAGCCCCAGCATTTT
V: TRBV7-6; size: .; D: TRBD2; J: TRBJ2-1; CDR3: CASSLATSGGGNEQFF; DNA: TGTGCCAGCAGCTTAGCAACTAGCGGGGGAGGCAATGAGCAGTTCTTC
V: TRBV10-3; size: few; D: .; J: TRBJ1-2; CDR3: CAISWQEGSYTF; DNA: TGTGCCATCAGTTGGCAGGAAGGGAGCTACACCTTC
V: TRBV5-6; size: .; D: TRBD1; J: TRBJ1-1; CDR3: CASTRTGKGEAFF; DNA: TGTGCCAGCACCCGGACAGGGAAGGGTGAAGCTTTCTTT
V: TRBV10-3; size: .; D: TRBD2; J: TRBJ2-1; CDR3: CAISEPLAGGDEQFF; DNA: TGTGCCATCAGTGAGCCCCTAGCGGGAGGGGATGAGCAGTTCTTC
V: TRBV7-2; size: .; D: .; J: TRBJ1-1; CDR3: CASSVSGGNTEAFF; DNA: TGTGCCAGCAGCGTTTCCGGGGGGAACACTGAAGCTTTCTTT
V: TRBV6-1; size: .; D: TRBD2; J: TRBJ2-7; CDR3: CASSLAGGNYEQYF; DNA: TGTGCCAGCAGCCTAGCGGGCGGAAACTACGAGCAGTACTTC
V: TRBV10-2; size: once; D: .; J: TRBJ1-4; CDR3: CASSVRDLQGAEKLFF; DNA: TGCGCCAGCAGTGTGCGGGATCTCCAGGGAGCTGAAAAACTGTTTTTT
V: TRBV6-5; size: few; D: .; J: TRBJ1-5; CDR3: CASTSLKGLYQPQHF; DNA: TGTGCCAGCACCTCCTTGAAGGGGCTGTATCAGCCCCAGCATTTT
V: TRBV6-1; size: .; D: .; J: TRBJ2-7; CDR3: CASSAEWSFHEQYF; DNA: TGTGCCAGCAGTGCAGAATGGTCATTCCACGAGCAGTACTTC
V: TRBV5-4; size: .; D: TRBD2; J: TRBJ2-1; CDR3: CASNHRGLAGGSYNEQFF; DNA: TGTGCCAGCAACCACAGGGGACTAGCGGGGGGGTCCTACAATGAGCAGTTCTTC
V: TRBV2; size: .; D: .; J: TRBJ1-2; CDR3: CASSDTPPESYTF; DNA: TGTGCCAGCAGTGATACCCCCCCAGAGTCCTACACCTTC
V: TRBV19; size: .; D: TRBD1; J: TRBJ1-6; CDR3: CASSADGQGAGSLHF; DNA: TGTGCCAGTAGTGCCGACGGACAGGGGGCTGGTAGCCTCCACTTT
V: TRBV6-1; size: .; D: TRBD2; J: TRBJ2-7; CDR3: CASSEVGSGRAVTF; DNA: TGTGCCAGCAGTGAAGTTGGTAGCGGGAGGGCCGTAACCTTC
V: TRBV7-2; size: .; D: TRBD1; J: TRBJ2-7; CDR3: CASSFPTGAYEQYF; DNA: TGTGCCAGCAGCTTCCCGACAGGGGCCTACGAGCAGTACTTC